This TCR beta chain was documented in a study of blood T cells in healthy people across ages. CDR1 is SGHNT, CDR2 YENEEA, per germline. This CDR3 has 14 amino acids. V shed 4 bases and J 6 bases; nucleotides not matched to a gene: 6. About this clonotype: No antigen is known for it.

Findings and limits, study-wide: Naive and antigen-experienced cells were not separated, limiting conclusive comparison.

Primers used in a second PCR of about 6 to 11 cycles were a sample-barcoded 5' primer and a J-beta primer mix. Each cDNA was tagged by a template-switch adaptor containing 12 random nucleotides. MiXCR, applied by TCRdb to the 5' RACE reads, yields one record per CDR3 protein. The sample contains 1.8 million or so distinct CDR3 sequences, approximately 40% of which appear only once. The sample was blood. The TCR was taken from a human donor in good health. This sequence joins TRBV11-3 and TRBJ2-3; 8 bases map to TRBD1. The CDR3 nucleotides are TGTGCCAGCAGCTCCGGGACAGGACGGGATACGCAGTATTTT. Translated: CASSSGTGRDTQYF.